The rows below give T cell receptor beta chains drawn from one sample of a study of shared clonotypes between healthy human individuals. This table comes from immunoSEQ multiplex PCR, and its TCRdb copy is limited to in-frame clones, with some not included. The data contain around 500,000 clones, around three quarters of them singletons. Sequenced sample: PBMCs. These receptors were taken from a woman between 40 and 55 years old in good health. Some clones in this sample may be carry-over from other donors' samples. Both conserved end residues are part of each CDR3. D genes are given only for firm matches.

V gene: TRBV2; CDR3 length: 16; D gene: .; J gene: TRBJ2-7; CDR3 protein: CASSEDLDPSSYEQYF; CDR3 DNA: TGTGCCAGCAGTGAAGATCTGGACCCAAGCTCCTACGAGCAGTACTTC
V gene: TRBV5-1; CDR3 length: 15; D gene: .; J gene: TRBJ1-3; CDR3 protein: CASSLTGVSGNTIYF; CDR3 DNA: TGCGCCAGCAGCTTGACGGGTGTCTCTGGAAACACCATATATTTT
V gene: TRBV27; CDR3 length: 13; D gene: .; J gene: TRBJ1-2; CDR3 protein: CASSSHPRGGYTF; CDR3 DNA: TGTGCCAGCAGTTCCCACCCGAGAGGTGGCTACACCTTC
V gene: TRBV29-1; CDR3 length: 9; D gene: .; J gene: TRBJ1-5; CDR3 protein: CSVVQPQHF; CDR3 DNA: TGCAGCGTTGTTCAGCCCCAGCATTTT
V gene: TRBV7-6; CDR3 length: 16; D gene: .; J gene: TRBJ2-7; CDR3 protein: CASSLEGEGGTYEQYF; CDR3 DNA: TGTGCCAGCAGCTTAGAGGGGGAGGGAGGGACCTACGAGCAGTACTTC
V gene: TRBV12-5; CDR3 length: 15; D gene: .; J gene: TRBJ2-1; CDR3 protein: CASGLVLEGAGEQFF; CDR3 DNA: TGTGCTAGTGGTTTGGTACTTGAGGGAGCTGGTGAGCAGTTCTTC
V gene: TRBV4-2; CDR3 length: 14; D gene: TRBD1; J gene: TRBJ1-2; CDR3 protein: CASSRDRGQGGYTF; CDR3 DNA: TGTGCCAGCAGCCGCGACAGGGGACAGGGGGGCTACACCTTC
V gene: TRBV19; CDR3 length: 14; D gene: TRBD2; J gene: TRBJ2-7; CDR3 protein: CASQTSGATYEQYF; CDR3 DNA: TGTGCCAGCCAGACTAGCGGGGCAACCTACGAGCAGTACTTC
V gene: TRBV5-1; CDR3 length: 14; D gene: TRBD1; J gene: TRBJ2-3; CDR3 protein: CASSTGQSTDTQYF; CDR3 DNA: TGCGCCAGCAGCACGGGACAGAGCACAGATACGCAGTATTTT
V gene: TRBV6-4; CDR3 length: 13; D gene: .; J gene: TRBJ2-3; CDR3 protein: CASSYNPTDTQYF; CDR3 DNA: TGTGCCAGCAGTTATAATCCCACAGATACGCAGTATTTT